The clone carrying this T cell receptor (beta chain) was counted only a few times. This sample was taken from a study of blood T cells in healthy people across ages. Primed by a sample-barcoded 5' primer and a J-beta primer mix, a second PCR proceeded for about 7 to 11 cycles. TCRdb itself ran the 5' RACE reads through MiXCR, one entry per CDR3 protein. The sample includes under 750,000 distinct CDR3 sequences, around half of them seen just once. The CDR3 is 15 amino acids. Germline V CDR1 and CDR2: SQVTM, ANQGSEA. The V segment lost 1 base and the J segment 3 bases; nucleotides outside the gene matches: 9.

The chain links TRBV29-1 to TRBJ2-7; TRBD2 matches at 7 bases. Sequenced: blood. The receptor was isolated from a man older than 75 in good health. The CDR3 DNA is TGCAGCGTTGAAGGACTTGGGGGAGGGGACTACGAGCAGTACTTC. Translation gives CSVEGLGGGDYEQYF.